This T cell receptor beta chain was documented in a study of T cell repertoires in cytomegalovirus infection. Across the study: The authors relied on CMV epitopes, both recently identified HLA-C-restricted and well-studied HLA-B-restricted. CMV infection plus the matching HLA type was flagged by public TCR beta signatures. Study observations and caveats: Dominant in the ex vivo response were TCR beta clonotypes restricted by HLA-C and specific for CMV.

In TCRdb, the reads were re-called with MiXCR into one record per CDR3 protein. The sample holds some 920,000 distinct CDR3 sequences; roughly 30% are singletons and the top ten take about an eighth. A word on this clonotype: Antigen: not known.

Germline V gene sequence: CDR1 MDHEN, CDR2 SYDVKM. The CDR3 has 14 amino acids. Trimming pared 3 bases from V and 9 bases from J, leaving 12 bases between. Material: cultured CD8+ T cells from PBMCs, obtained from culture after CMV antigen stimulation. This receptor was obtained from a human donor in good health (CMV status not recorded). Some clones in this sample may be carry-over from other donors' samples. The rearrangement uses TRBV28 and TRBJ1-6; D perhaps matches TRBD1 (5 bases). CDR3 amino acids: CASSFGDVSSPLHF. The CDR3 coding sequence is TGTGCCAGCAGTTTCGGGGACGTATCTTCACCCCTCCACTTT.